The 6 T cell receptor beta chains in this list originate from one sample, sequenced in a study of CD8 T cells in ankylosing spondylitis. TCRdb called the 5' RACE reads again in MiXCR, with one record for every CDR3 protein. In the table there are roughly 130,000 distinct CDR3 sequences, roughly 8.8% of which are singletons. Sequencing was done on a sample of blood, either unsorted or a sorted T cell fraction (not recorded which). The receptors derive from a male donor with ankylosing spondylitis or in good health (not recorded which).

Points on this clonotype: With a much larger clone just one base away, this may be a read error. V is TRBV29-1 and J is TRBJ2-1; D may be TRBD1 or TRBD2 (6 bases each). The CDR3 loop spans 14 amino acids. The germline CDR1 and CDR2 sequences are SQVTM and ANQGSEA. V lost 8 bases, J lost 0 bases, and 14 bases lay in between. For the CDR3, the DNA is TGCAGCTTCAACAGGGAGGACTCCTACAATGAGCAGTTCTTC. Translated: CSFNREDSYNEQFF.

This clonotype was observed a few times. The gene calls are TRBV7-2 and TRBJ2-5; no firm D call. Germline V lookup: CDR1 SGHTA, CDR2 FQGNSA. The CDR3 runs 14 residues. V dropped 4 bases and J dropped 5 bases, with 14 bases sitting between them. CDR3: CASSSPWGYETQYF. The CDR3 DNA follows: TGTGCCAGCAGCTCACCGTGGGGATATGAGACCCAGTACTTC.

This clonotype has ten or more counts. The chain is built from TRBV7-3 and TRBJ2-3; D possibly uses TRBD1 or TRBD2 (5 bases each). Trimming took 0 bases from V and 2 from J, leaving 12 bases between them. Germline loops: CDR1 SGHTA, CDR2 FQGTGA. The CDR3 has 16 residues. CDR3 coding DNA: TGTGCCAGCAGCTTAACGGGACCCGGAGTCACAGATACGCAGTATTTT. Protein sequence: CASSLTGPGVTDTQYF. The variable domain in full, completed from reference TRBV7-3 and TRBJ2-3, reads GAGVSQTPSNKVTEKGKYVELRCDPISGHTALYWYRQSLGQGPEFLIYFQGTGAADDSGLPNDRFFAVRPEGSVSTLKIQRTERGDSAVYLCASSLTGPGVTDTQYFGPGTRLTVL.

The table lists this clonotype with a few counts. CDR3 DNA sequence: TGTGCCAGCAGCTCTCGGGACAGACACATCAATGAGCAGTTCTTC. This codes for CASSSRDRHINEQFF. This chain connects TRBV7-9 to TRBJ2-1; 7 bases match TRBD1. V lost 4 bases to trimming and J lost 6 bases; unmatched junction nucleotides: 9. Germline V gene lookup returns CDR1 SEHNR and CDR2 FQNEAQ (reference sequence). The CDR3 sequence is 15 residues long.

This clonotype has just a few counts. The J gene is TRBJ2-3, the V gene TRBV11-3; weak D call: TRBD2 (5 bases). Germline values: CDR1 SGHNT, CDR2 YENEEA. This CDR3 has 16 residues. Deletions cut 5 bases from V and 2 bases from J, with 17 bases between. CDR3 residues: CASSVTLARATDTQYF. In DNA form, the CDR3 reads TGTGCCAGCAGCGTTACTCTAGCAAGGGCCACAGATACGCAGTATTTT.

In the case of this clonotype: A read error may be the cause here, since a much bigger clone is one base away. J is TRBJ2-7 and V is TRBV5-6; 7 bases line up with TRBD1. Per germline, CDR1 SGHDT and CDR2 YYEEEE. CDR3 length: 15 residues. The CDR3 nucleotides read TGTGCCAGCAGCCGAATGGGACAGACTTCCTACCAGCAGTACTTC. Protein product: CASSRMGQTSYQQYF.